A single sample gave rise to the 17 T cell receptor beta chains below, sequenced in a study of blood T cell repertoires in COVID-19. Profiled with immunoSEQ multiplex PCR; TCRdb holds only in-frame clones, not every one. Of some 380,000 clones listed, roughly 88% are singletons. The sequencing sample was made of PBMCs or T cells enriched from blood (not recorded which). Every receptor here comes from a woman between 40 and 55 years old with acute COVID-19.

This clone showed up just a few times. This chain connects TRBV7-9 to TRBJ1-2; D is uncertain. Germline V lookup: CDR1 SEHNR, CDR2 FQNEAQ (reference sequence). With 1 base removed from V and 7 bases from J, the gap between germline ends came to 10 bases. The length of the CDR3 is 13 residues. The CDR3 reads CASSLEGWAGYTF. Written as DNA, the CDR3 is TGTGCCAGCAGCTTAGAAGGATGGGCTGGCTACACCTTC.

On this clone: This specimen includes other DNA sequences encoding the same CDR3. The chain combines TRBV9 with TRBJ2-5; weak D call: TRBD1 (6 bases). The CDR3 has 15 residues. The ends were cut back, 0 bases at V and 2 bases at J, with 11 bases in the middle. Germline assignment: CDR1 SGDLS and CDR2 YYNGEE. The CDR3 bases are TGTGCCAGCAGCGTAGATGGCAGGGGTCAAGAGACCCAGTACTTC. This encodes CASSVDGRGQETQYF.

This clone was counted once. The V and J genes are TRBV7-2 and TRBJ1-2, with a tentative D call TRBD1 (5 bases). Germline lookup yields CDR1 SGHTA and CDR2 FQGNSA. V lost 1 base and J 5 bases, leaving 11 bases between the germline ends. This CDR3 contains 14 residues. CDR3 nucleotide sequence: TGTGCCAGCAGCTTAGGTCAGGGAAGGTATGGCTACACCTTC. Translating it yields CASSLGQGRYGYTF. The full variable domain, rest sourced from reference TRBV7-2 and TRBJ1-2, is GAGVSQSPSNKVTEKGKDVELRCDPISGHTALYWYRQSLGQGLEFLIYFQGNSAPDKSGLPSDRFSAERTGGSVSTLTIQRTQQEDSAVYLCASSLGQGRYGYTFGSGTRLTVV.

The chain links TRBV5-8 to TRBJ1-1; no firm D call. This CDR3 is built from 13 residues. CDR1 and CDR2 (germline): SGHTS, YDEGEE. Trimming took off 0 bases at V and 0 bases at J, with 3 bases between the two ends. The CDR3: CASSLGMNTEAFF. The CDR3 DNA sequence: TGTGCCAGCAGCTTGGGTATGAACACTGAAGCTTTCTTT.

DNA of the CDR3: TGTGCCAGCAGCCCGGAACAGGGGCTCTATGGCTACACCTTC. This sequence encodes CASSPEQGLYGYTF. The chain has TRBV4-2 and TRBJ1-2; TRBD1 agrees at 7 bases. The CDR3 is 14 residues long. The V gene end was trimmed by 4 bases and the J gene end by 4 bases; junction bases not matched to a gene: 6. Per germline, CDR1 LGHNA and CDR2 YNFKEQ.

Only a few counts were recorded for this clone. The chain carries TRBV11-2 and TRBJ2-7; 7 nucleotides agree with TRBD1. CDR1 is SGHAT, CDR2 FQNNGV, per germline. The CDR3 consists of 13 residues. V was pared by 5 bases and J by 4 bases, with 5 bases of the junction left unmatched. CDR3 nucleotides: TGTGCCAGCAGCCGGGACAGTCTATACGAGCAGTACTTC. This codes for CASSRDSLYEQYF.

This chain connects TRBV5-4 to TRBJ2-4; TRBD1 agrees at 7 bases. Germline V gene data show CDR1 as SGHNT and CDR2 as YYREEE (reference sequence). J was trimmed by 0 bases and V by 4 bases; bases with no gene match: 7. The CDR3 spans 16 residues. CDR3 DNA: TGTGCCAGCAGCGGGGGACAGTTTCCAGCCAAAAACATTCAGTACTTC. Protein product: CASSGGQFPAKNIQYF.

The chain joins TRBV20-1 to TRBJ2-7; D gene uncertain. CDR3 length: 14 amino acids. Trimming removed 3 bases from V and 2 bases from J, with 14 bases in between. The germline V gene encodes CDR1 DFQATT and CDR2 SNEGSKA (reference sequence). In nucleotides, the CDR3 is TGCAGTGCTAGTAAACAGTTAAACCCCTACGAGCAGTACTTC. Its protein is CSASKQLNPYEQYF.

The chain recombines TRBV5-5 with TRBJ1-3, with D possibly matching TRBD1 (5 bases). The germline V gene encodes CDR1 SGHKS and CDR2 YYEKEE (reference sequence). V dropped 0 bases and J dropped 0 bases, with 13 bases sitting between them. This CDR3 has 17 residues. The CDR3 bases are TGTGCCAGCAGCTTGGTACAGGTACGACTCTCTGGAAACACCATATATTTT. Protein: CASSLVQVRLSGNTIYF.

The chain carries TRBV5-6 and TRBJ1-3, with TRBD1 matching 7 bases. Germline CDR1 is SGHDT and CDR2 is YYEEEE. This CDR3 comprises 17 residues. V was pared by 0 bases and J by 2 bases, with 8 bases of the junction left unmatched. CDR3 nucleotide sequence: TGTGCCAGCAGCTTGGCCGTAGGGGGCAACGCTGGAAACACCATATATTTT. Translation: CASSLAVGGNAGNTIYF.

V is TRBV4-1 and J is TRBJ1-4; D is perhaps TRBD1 (5 bases). V was pared by 0 bases and J by 0 bases, with 8 bases between. The length of the CDR3 is 16 residues. CDR1 is MGHRA and CDR2 is YSYEKL in the germline V gene. The CDR3 bases are TGCGCCAGCAGCCAAGAGGGGGGAGCAACTAATGAAAAACTGTTTTTT. Translated, it gives CASSQEGGATNEKLFF.

The chain has TRBV7-9 and TRBJ2-7, with 9 bases lining up with TRBD2. The V gene end was trimmed by 4 bases and the J gene end by 2 bases; junction bases not matched to a gene: 9. The germline gives CDR1 SEHNR, CDR2 FQNEAQ (reference sequence). This CDR3 spans 16 amino acids. The CDR3 nucleotides are TGTGCCAGCAGCTCACTCCAGCGGGGGGTAGCCTACGAGCAGTACTTC. This codes for CASSSLQRGVAYEQYF. The entire variable domain, with the rest obtained from reference TRBV7-9 and TRBJ2-7, is as follows: DTGVSQNPRHKITKRGQNVTFRCDPISEHNRLYWYRQTLGQGPEFLTYFQNEAQLEKSRLLSDRFSAERPKGSFSTLEIQRTEQGDSAMYLCASSSLQRGVAYEQYFGPGTRLTVT.

The V and J genes are TRBV10-3 and TRBJ1-1; a possible D gene is TRBD1 (5 bases). The CDR3 length is 16 residues. Germline-derived CDR1 and CDR2 are ENHRY and SYGVKD. Trimming cost V 0 bases and J 5 bases, with 16 bases left between them. The CDR3 nucleotides read TGTGCCATCAGTGAGTCTGTAGGGGTAGTAAGGACTGAAGCTTTCTTT. Translation gives CAISESVGVVRTEAFF.

This chain connects TRBV15 to TRBJ1-6; 8 bases match TRBD1. J was trimmed by 10 bases and V by 0 bases; bases with no gene match: 11. The germline CDR1 and CDR2 sequences are LNHNV and YYDKDF (reference sequence). The CDR3 is 17 residues long. The CDR3 bases are TGTGCCACCAGCAGAGATCTTGGTGGACAGGGCCTATCACCCCTCCACTTT. Translating gives CATSRDLGGQGLSPLHF.

This clone was counted once. The same CDR3 can be traced to other DNA sequences in this sample. The rearrangement joins TRBV5-1 to TRBJ1-5, with TRBD1 identical over 11 bases. There are 15 residues in the CDR3. The germline CDR1 and CDR2 sequences are SGHRS and YFSETQ. Trimming at V came to 0 bases and at J to 4 bases, leaving 0 bases not matched to a gene. Here the CDR3 reads CASSLGDRGNQPQHF. Written as DNA, the CDR3 is TGCGCCAGCAGCTTGGGGGACAGGGGGAATCAGCCCCAGCATTTT.

The chain carries TRBV11-2 and TRBJ2-2; D is unclear. The V end was cut by 2 bases, the J end by 3 bases, with 4 bases between. This CDR3 has 13 residues. CDR1 is SGHAT and CDR2 is FQNNGV in the germline V gene. The CDR3 spells CASSLSYTGELFF. The CDR3 bases are TGTGCCAGCAGCTTATCTTACACCGGGGAGCTGTTTTTT.

The sample holds a few counts of this clone. V is TRBV27 and J is TRBJ1-2; a weak D match, TRBD1 (5 bases). Between the trimmed V and J ends, which lost 3 bases and 6 bases, there was a span of 8 bases. Germline V gene sequence: CDR1 MNHEY, CDR2 SMNVEV (reference sequence). The CDR3 loop spans 12 amino acids. This CDR3 is CASSLAGNGYTF. CDR3 nucleotide sequence: TGTGCCAGCAGTTTGGCAGGGAATGGCTACACCTTC.